The rows below give T cell receptor beta chains drawn from one sample of a study of T-cell memory formation after mild COVID-19. MiXCR, run by TCRdb on the 5' RACE reads, gives a single entry per CDR3 protein. The sample shows about 27,000 distinct CDR3 sequences, 7.4% of them seen only once. Input material: PBMCs or a T cell subset sorted from them (not recorded which). Receptor source: an adult woman who had mild COVID-19 (a few samples of this study predate the infection). Cell type and time point are not known. The CDR3 runs from the conserved cysteine through the conserved F or W. A D gene is named only where the DNA matches it firmly. Clone size appears in some rows only: once, few, many, or a class for an expanded clone.

v_gene	d_gene	j_gene	abundance	CDR3nt	CDR3aa
TRBV20-1	TRBD1	TRBJ1-6	many	TGCAGTGCTCTCGGACAGGGCGTGAGTTCACCCCTCCACTTT	CSALGQGVSSPLHF
TRBV7-6	TRBD1	TRBJ2-3	few	TGTGCCAGCAGCTTAGAAGGGGACAGGGGTTCAGATACGCAGTATTTT	CASSLEGDRGSDTQYF
TRBV18	TRBD1	TRBJ2-2	many	TGTGCCAGCTCAGCGGACAGGTCGACCGGGGAGCTGTTTTTT	CASSADRSTGELFF
TRBV7-6	NA	TRBJ2-5	many	TGTGCCAGCAGCTTACGAGGGGCGGTAGAGACCCAGTACTTC	CASSLRGAVETQYF
TRBV12-3/TRBV12-4	NA	TRBJ2-2	many	TGTGCCAGCAGAGGGTTCGCGGAGCTGTTTTTT	CASRGFAELFF
TRBV18	NA	TRBJ2-1	many	TGTGCCAGCTCACCGGGGGCAGTCTCCTACAATGAGCAGTTCTTC	CASSPGAVSYNEQFF
TRBV28	NA	TRBJ1-2	many	TGTGCCAGCAGTTTATCGTTCCGGGGGAATGGCTACACCTTC	CASSLSFRGNGYTF
TRBV20-1	TRBD1	TRBJ1-2	many	TGCAGTGCCCCCCATGGCAGGGGGCTCAGGAACAAATATGGCTACACCTTC	CSAPHGRGLRNKYGYTF
TRBV7-9	NA	TRBJ2-1	many	TGTGCCAGCAGCTTAGCATTGGCGTCAGCCTACAATGAGCAGTTCTTC	CASSLALASAYNEQFF
TRBV6-2/TRBV6-3	TRBD2	TRBJ2-6	many	TGTGCCAGCAGTTACGGTAGCGGGAGGGCATTTGGGGCCAACGTCCTGACTTTC	CASSYGSGRAFGANVLTF
TRBV5-6	NA	TRBJ2-5	many	TGTGCCAGCAGCTTGGCGACAGCCCTTCTTCAAGAGACCCAGTACTTC	CASSLATALLQETQYF
TRBV7-2	NA	TRBJ2-3	many	TGTGCCAGCAGCCACCCTGCATCCCTCTCGGATACGCAGTATTTT	CASSHPASLSDTQYF
TRBV25-1	NA	TRBJ1-4	many	TGTGCCAGCAGTGGATCGGAGGACGCAGTGTTTTTT	CASSGSEDAVFF
TRBV18	TRBD2	TRBJ2-3	many	TGTGCCAGCTCACTTTTGCCGACTAGCGGGGAAACCACAGATACGCAGTATTTT	CASSLLPTSGETTDTQYF
TRBV2	NA	TRBJ2-4	many	TGTGCCAGCGGCCCCGATAGGGGAGCCAAAAACATTCAGTACTTC	CASGPDRGAKNIQYF
TRBV7-2	NA	TRBJ1-3	many	TGTGCCAGCAGCTCCACTAGCGATCCTGGAAACACCATATATTTT	CASSSTSDPGNTIYF
TRBV24-1	TRBD2	TRBJ2-1	many	TGTGCCACCAGTGATTTCCCTATAGCGGGGGAAGGCAATGAGCAGTTCTTC	CATSDFPIAGEGNEQFF
TRBV11-1	NA	TRBJ1-1	many	TGTGCCAGCAGTTTAATGAACACTGAAGCTTTCTTT	CASSLMNTEAFF
TRBV7-2	NA	TRBJ2-1	many	TGTGCCAGCAGCTTTTTTCGGGGGAGATACAATGAGCAGTTCTTC	CASSFFRGRYNEQFF
TRBV12-3/TRBV12-4	TRBD1	TRBJ1-3	many	TGTGCCACCTCGAGACCACACGGGACAGGATCCAGCTCTGGAAACACCATATATTTT	CATSRPHGTGSSSGNTIYF
TRBV24-1	NA	TRBJ2-5	medium-sized	TGTGCCACCAGTGTGACGGAAGAGACCCAGTACTTC	CATSVTEETQYF
TRBV12-3/TRBV12-4	TRBD1	TRBJ2-2	medium-sized	TGTGCCAGCAGTCCAGGGGGCGGCGGCACCGGGGAGCTGTTTTTT	CASSPGGGGTGELFF
TRBV30	NA	TRBJ1-1	many	TGTGCCTGGAGTGTATGGGGGGGTGTCACTGAAGCTTTCTTT	CAWSVWGGVTEAFF
TRBV12-3/TRBV12-4	NA	TRBJ2-1	many	TGTGCCAGCAGTTTGAGCTACTCCTACAATGAGCAGTTCTTC	CASSLSYSYNEQFF
TRBV5-4	TRBD2	TRBJ2-2	many	TGTGCCAGCAGCTTGGGGGGACTAGGGCTAAACACCGGGGAGCTGTTTTTT	CASSLGGLGLNTGELFF
TRBV5-1	NA	TRBJ1-1	many	TGCGCCAGCAGAACCCACACAGGGAACACTGAAGCTTTCTTT	CASRTHTGNTEAFF
TRBV29-1	TRBD1	TRBJ2-1	many	TGCAGCGTGGACAGGGGAGGTAGGGATGAGCAGTTCTTC	CSVDRGGRDEQFF
TRBV5-1	NA	TRBJ1-4	few	TGCGCCAGCAGCTTGGGAGGGGCAACTAATGAAAAACTGTTTTTT	CASSLGGATNEKLFF
TRBV5-1	NA	TRBJ1-4	many	TGCGCCAGCCGCCAAAAGCTTGGTGGGGCAACTAATGAAAAACTGTTTTTT	CASRQKLGGATNEKLFF
TRBV12-3/TRBV12-4	TRBD1	TRBJ2-3	many	TGTGCCAGCAGTTTTTACAGGGGAAGGGGGACAGATACGCAGTATTTT	CASSFYRGRGTDTQYF
TRBV5-1	NA	TRBJ2-2	many	TGCGCCAGCAGCTACGACCTGAACACCGGGGAGCTGTTTTTT	CASSYDLNTGELFF
TRBV12-3/TRBV12-4	TRBD1	TRBJ1-2	many	TGTGCCAGCAGCCCCCTTCTGACGGGACAGGGAGACGATGGCTACACCTTC	CASSPLLTGQGDDGYTF
TRBV24-1	NA	TRBJ1-5	many	TGTGCCACCAGTGATGGGAACAATCAGCCCCAGCATTTT	CATSDGNNQPQHF
TRBV7-2	TRBD2	TRBJ2-5	many	TGTGCCAGCACCTTGAGACTAGCGGGTACCGTCCAAGAGACCCAGTACTTC	CASTLRLAGTVQETQYF
TRBV3-1	NA	TRBJ1-5	NA	TGTGCCAGCAGTCACGGGACATTCTATAGCAATCAGCCCCAGCATTTT	CASSHGTFYSNQPQHF
TRBV18	NA	TRBJ2-7	many	TGTGCCAGCTCAATCGCTCGCGGAAACGAGCAGTACTTC	CASSIARGNEQYF
TRBV5-6	NA	TRBJ1-1	medium-sized	TGTGCCAGCAGCTTCAGTCGGGGAAGGCGGAACACTGAAGCTTTCTTT	CASSFSRGRRNTEAFF
TRBV5-1	TRBD1	TRBJ2-1	many	TGCGCCAGCAGCCCGACGAGGGGGCAGGCGTCGTCTTCCAATGAGCAGTTCTTC	CASSPTRGQASSSNEQFF
TRBV15	TRBD2	TRBJ2-2	NA	TGTGCCACCAGCAGAGATGTAGAGGTGTTGGCTAGCGGGGGGACCGGGGAGCTGTTTTTT	CATSRDVEVLASGGTGELFF
TRBV29-1	NA	TRBJ2-7	many	TGCAGCGTAAGTGGGGGGAGGTCGACTGGCTCCTACGAGCAGTACTTC	CSVSGGRSTGSYEQYF
TRBV7-2	TRBD2	TRBJ2-1	many	TGTGCCAGCAGCTTGGCTAGCGGGAGCCTCTACAATGAGCAGTTCTTC	CASSLASGSLYNEQFF
TRBV5-6	NA	TRBJ1-1	many	TGTGCCAGCAGCCCAGGCCACCGGAGGGACACTGAAGCTTTCTTT	CASSPGHRRDTEAFF
TRBV2	NA	TRBJ2-3	many	TGTGCCAGCTCGACAGGGACTAGCACAGATACGCAGTATTTT	CASSTGTSTDTQYF
TRBV13	NA	TRBJ2-1	many	TGTGCCAGCAGCTTAGCCCAGACCGTTTACAATGAGCAGTTCTTC	CASSLAQTVYNEQFF
TRBV19	NA	TRBJ1-1	many	TGTGCCACCCACGGCACTGAAGCTTTCTTT	CATHGTEAFF